The 24 T cell receptor beta chains below come from one sample, sequenced in a study of blood T cells in healthy people across ages. The second PCR ran about 6 to 12 cycles with a sample-barcoded 5' primer and J-beta primers. TCRdb re-analysed the 5' RACE reads in MiXCR, keeping a single row per CDR3 protein. The repertoire holds 1.5 million to 1.9 million distinct CDR3 sequences, with approximately 42% as singletons. The specimen sequenced was blood. The source is a woman younger than 30 in good health.

This clonotype was recorded a few times. The rearrangement links TRBV27 to TRBJ2-7, with 7 bases aligning to TRBD1. With the DNA end fitting TRBJ2-5 better, the J assignment may be wrong. This CDR3 region has 14 residues. Looked up from germline, CDR1 is MNHEY and CDR2 is SMNVEV (reference sequence). In DNA, the CDR3 is TGTGCCAGCAGTTTTTTGGGACAGAAAGAGACCCAGTACTTC. Its protein product is CASSFLGQKETQYF.

This chain links TRBV18 with TRBJ2-7; D is undetermined. This CDR3 contains 13 residues. Germline CDR1 reads KGHSH; CDR2 reads LQKENI. The germline V and J ends were trimmed by 1 base and 0 bases, with 4 bases remaining between them. This CDR3 is CASSPRYSYEQYF. The DNA for the CDR3 is TGTGCCAGCTCACCACGCTACTCCTACGAGCAGTACTTC.

V gene TRBV28 combines with J gene TRBJ2-7; possible D gene TRBD1, 5 bases. Deletions cut 6 bases from V and 2 bases from J, with 14 bases between. This CDR3 has 14 amino acids. Germline CDR1 MDHEN, CDR2 SYDVKM. CDR3 DNA sequence: TGTGCCAGCAGCCCTTTTGACAGTGCCTACGAGCAGTACTTC. It codes for CASSPFDSAYEQYF.

This sequence joins TRBV24-1 and TRBJ2-1, with TRBD2 matching 10 bases. Germline V gives CDR1 KGHDR, CDR2 SFDVKD. Trimming cost V 4 bases and J 3 bases; bases outside gene matches: 5. The CDR3 contains 16 residues. The CDR3 protein is CATSESLAGDYNEQFF. In DNA form, the CDR3 reads TGTGCCACCAGTGAGTCTCTAGCGGGGGACTACAATGAGCAGTTCTTC.

This clonotype has just one count. This rearrangement joins TRBV18 to TRBJ1-6; tentatively, D is TRBD1 (5 bases). Germline V gives CDR1 KGHSH, CDR2 LQKENI. The V gene lost 6 bases and the J gene lost 4 bases, with 13 bases spanning the gap. This CDR3 region has 15 residues. The CDR3 DNA sequence: TGTGCCAGCTCCCCTAAGGGACCGTATAATTCACCCCTCCACTTT. Its protein is CASSPKGPYNSPLHF.

This clonotype turned up a few times. V usage is TRBV15 and J usage is TRBJ2-3, with 8 nucleotides matching TRBD2. With 2 bases clipped from V and 10 bases from J, the junction kept 20 bases outside the gene matches. This CDR3 comprises 18 residues. The germline V gene encodes CDR1 LNHNV and CDR2 YYDKDF (reference sequence). The CDR3 protein is CATSRNPGSGLGSVSQYF. The CDR3 DNA is TGTGCCACCAGCAGAAATCCGGGGTCGGGACTAGGCTCTGTTTCGCAGTATTTT.

To note about this clonotype: With a much larger clone just one base away, this may be a read error. The missing conserved phenylalanine or tryptophan at the end of this CDR3 makes a read error likely. This rearrangement joins TRBV29-1 to TRBJ2-3; 12 positions match TRBD2. There are 15 residues in the CDR3. V shed 1 base, J shed 2 bases, and the junction held 1 base outside the gene matches. In germline, CDR1 is SQVTM, CDR2 ANQGSEA. CDR3 sequence (DNA): TGCAGCGTTGAAGGGACTAGCGGGACCACAGATACGCAGTATGTT. Encoded protein: CSVEGTSGTTDTQYV.

The CDR3 DNA is TGTGCCAGCTCACCGCGGCCCGGGACAGGGATCTACAATGAGCAGTTCTTC. Its translation: CASSPRPGTGIYNEQFF. The V call is TRBV18, the J call TRBJ2-1; 9 positions match TRBD1. The V gene end was trimmed by 3 bases and the J gene end by 3 bases; junction bases not matched to a gene: 9. The CDR3 has 17 residues. Germline V lookup: CDR1 KGHSH, CDR2 LQKENI.

This chain links TRBV12-3 or TRBV12-4 with TRBJ1-2, with D perhaps TRBD1 (6 bases). The CDR3 sequence is 14 residues long. The V gene lost 3 bases and the J gene lost 4 bases, with 12 bases spanning the gap. CDR3 residues: CASSLRTAAYGYTF. The CDR3 bases are TGTGCCAGCAGTTTGAGGACAGCAGCCTATGGCTACACCTTC.

This clonotype occurred many times. The chain links TRBV7-2 to TRBJ2-3; D gene unclear. CDR1 is SGHTA, CDR2 FQGNSA, per germline. V was pared by 1 base and J by 2 bases, with 4 bases between. CDR3 size: 13 residues. The CDR3: CASSLEITDTQYF. The CDR3 nucleotides read TGTGCCAGCAGCTTAGAGATCACAGATACGCAGTATTTT.

The chain uses TRBV20-1 and TRBJ2-3; 7 nucleotides match TRBD2. Germline-derived CDR1 and CDR2 are DFQATT and SNEGSKA (reference sequence). The length of the CDR3 is 14 residues. J gave up 4 bases and V 3 bases, and 7 bases lay outside the gene matches. In DNA, the CDR3 is TGCAGTGCTAGCGGACTAGTTGGCCCAGATACGCAGTATTTT. Translation: CSASGLVGPDTQYF.

V usage is TRBV10-3 and J usage is TRBJ1-5; D unclear. The CDR3 sequence is 15 residues long. The germline V gene encodes CDR1 ENHRY and CDR2 SYGVKD. Trimming cost V 3 bases and J 9 bases, with 18 bases left between them. The CDR3 region has the DNA TGTGCCATCAGTGACATTTTGACGGATCAAGGGCCCCAGCATTTT. It is translated as CAISDILTDQGPQHF.

CDR3 loop: CASSFSGDQETQYF. The CDR3 DNA reads as TGTGCCAGCAGCTTTTCTGGGGACCAAGAGACCCAGTACTTC. J is TRBJ2-5 and V is TRBV7-9; D gene ambiguous. Trimming took 3 bases from V and 0 from J, leaving 8 bases between them. The V gene's germline CDR1 is SEHNR and CDR2 FQNEAQ (reference sequence). The CDR3 has 14 residues.

This clonotype was counted between two and nine times. The rearrangement uses TRBV7-2 and TRBJ1-2; 7 positions match TRBD1. Germline lookup yields CDR1 SGHTA and CDR2 FQGNSA. Unmatched junction bases numbered 10, after V lost 2 bases and J lost 4 bases. The CDR3 is 16 residues long. The DNA for the CDR3 is TGTGCCAGCAGCTTACGGCTACAGGGGCGGAGCTATGGCTACACCTTC. Protein sequence: CASSLRLQGRSYGYTF. Complete variable domain (other parts from reference TRBV7-2 and TRBJ1-2): GAGVSQSPSNKVTEKGKDVELRCDPISGHTALYWYRQSLGQGLEFLIYFQGNSAPDKSGLPSDRFSAERTGGSVSTLTIQRTQQEDSAVYLCASSLRLQGRSYGYTFGSGTRLTVV.

The chain carries TRBV20-1 and TRBJ2-7; D may be TRBD2 (5 bases). V was cut by 4 bases and J by 3 bases, with 22 bases left in between. CDR3 length: 16 amino acids. Per germline, CDR1 DFQATT and CDR2 SNEGSKA (reference sequence). Here the CDR3 DNA reads TGCAGTGCTATAGGACGGAGGCCCCCCCTTTTCTACGAGCAGTACTTC. Protein: CSAIGRRPPLFYEQYF.

This clonotype turned up a few times. Here the CDR3 DNA reads TGTGCCAGCAGCTTAGCGGGCGGGGCCTCCTACGAGCAGTACTTC. Protein product: CASSLAGGASYEQYF. V is TRBV7-2 and J is TRBJ2-7, with D perhaps matching TRBD2 (6 bases). The CDR3 length is 15 residues. CDR1 and CDR2 from the germline V gene are SGHTA and FQGNSA. The V end lost 0 bases, the J end lost 0 bases, and 9 bases lay between the germline ends.

This chain connects TRBV6-5 to TRBJ1-4; D not resolved. Trimming took off 5 bases at V and 5 bases at J, with 9 bases between the two ends. Germline V gene sequence: CDR1 MNHEY, CDR2 SVGAGI. The CDR3 runs 13 residues. This CDR3 is CASSPWSNEKLFF. The CDR3 DNA is TGTGCCAGCAGTCCTTGGTCGAATGAAAAACTGTTTTTT.

J is TRBJ2-3 and V is TRBV20-1; D may be TRBD1 or TRBD2 (5 bases each). The V end was cut by 6 bases, the J end by 4 bases, with 20 bases between. CDR3 length: 15 amino acids. Germline values: CDR1 DFQATT, CDR2 SNEGSKA (reference sequence). Written as DNA, the CDR3 is TGCAGTGCCAGCCCCGGGACCCGGACCTCAGATACGCAGTATTTT. Protein: CSASPGTRTSDTQYF.

This chain links TRBV6-6 with TRBJ2-1, with TRBD2 matching over 10 bases. The DNA end is a closer match to TRBJ2-7, so the J assignment may be wrong. CDR3 size: 17 residues. Looked up from germline, CDR1 is MNHNY and CDR2 is SVGAGI (reference sequence). In nucleotides, the CDR3 is TGTGCCAGCAGTACACCGCCGGGACTAGCGAACTACAATGAGCAGTACTTC. Its translation: CASSTPPGLANYNEQYF.

The chain joins TRBV13 to TRBJ2-1, with TRBD2 as a possible D gene (6 bases). The CDR3 runs 17 residues. V was shortened by 3 bases and J by 4 bases, with 19 bases between the two germline ends. CDR1 is PRHDT, CDR2 FYEKMQ, per germline (reference sequence). CDR3 region: CASSFDSGTPPYNEQFF. The CDR3 DNA follows: TGTGCCAGCAGCTTCGATTCCGGGACTCCGCCTTACAATGAGCAGTTCTTC.

The rearrangement links TRBV7-9 to TRBJ2-7, with 7 positions matching TRBD2. The V segment lost 7 bases and the J segment 2 bases; nucleotides outside the gene matches: 8. Germline CDR1 SEHNR, CDR2 FQNEAQ (reference sequence). The CDR3 spans 14 residues. CDR3 sequence reads: CASTRSGTPYEQYF. The CDR3 DNA sequence: TGTGCCAGCACCAGGAGCGGGACCCCCTACGAGCAGTACTTC.

Regarding this clonotype: This may stem from a read error, because a much larger clone lies one nucleotide away. The chain links TRBV27 to TRBJ2-7, with a tentative D call TRBD2 (6 bases). Judging by the DNA end, TRBJ2-5 fits better; the J call may be wrong. Per the germline V gene, CDR1 is MNHEY and CDR2 is SMNVEV (reference sequence). This CDR3 is 12 amino acids long. The CDR3 spells CASSLIGGTQYF. The CDR3 nucleotides read TGTGCCAGCAGTTTAATCGGGGGGACCCAGTACTTC.

This clonotype was seen a few times. This sequence joins TRBV4-1 and TRBJ1-5; D gene unclear. Trimming left V 2 bases short and J 3 bases short, with 20 bases between. Germline values: CDR1 MGHRA, CDR2 YSYEKL. The CDR3 is 18 residues long. CDR3 DNA sequence: TGCGCCAGCAGCCAACAAAAAGGTTTGGGTTTGGTCAATCAGCCCCAGCATTTT. Protein sequence: CASSQQKGLGLVNQPQHF.

This clonotype has just a few counts. The V call is TRBV12-3 or TRBV12-4, the J call TRBJ2-1; 9 bases align to TRBD1. This CDR3 has 15 residues. V shed 7 bases and J 6 bases; nucleotides not matched to a gene: 10. The chain's CDR3 is CASNPDRGSFNEQFF. CDR3 DNA sequence: TGTGCCAGCAACCCGGACAGGGGAAGTTTCAATGAGCAGTTCTTC.